This is a list of T cell receptor beta chains from one sample in a study of blood T cell repertoires in COVID-19. Sequencing used immunoSEQ multiplex PCR; TCRdb keeps in-frame clones, though not all of them. This sample yields roughly 250,000 clones, of which approximately 86% are seen a single time; about 1.6% belongs to the top ten. The sequencing input was PBMCs or T cells enriched from blood (not recorded which). The receptor source for this set is a woman in her 50s who had recovered from COVID-19. Each CDR3 is given with its conserved first and last residue. The D gene is left open where the match is weak. Some rows have no size entry. The others give once, few or many, or a class for an expanded clone.

clone_size d_call j_call v_call cdr3_nt cdr3_aa
. . TRBJ2-3 TRBV14 TGTGCCAGCAGCCAAGACTTAGGGGCGGTTAGCACAGATACGCAGTATTTT CASSQDLGAVSTDTQYF
. TRBD1 TRBJ2-2 TRBV5-1 TGCGCCAGCAGCTCCCCTAAGGGACAGTCGAACACCGGGGAGCTGTTTTTT CASSSPKGQSNTGELFF
. . TRBJ2-4 TRBV19 TGTGCCAGTAGTACCCGCTTGGGGGGAAAAAACATTCAGTACTTC CASSTRLGGKNIQYF
once TRBD2 TRBJ2-7 TRBV25-1 TGTGCCAGCAGTACTAGCGGGAGGGTCTACGAGCAGTACTTC CASSTSGRVYEQYF
. . TRBJ1-1 TRBV6-2/TRBV6-3 TGTGCCAGCAGTTGGATGGGGGCCACTGAAGCTTTCTTT CASSWMGATEAFF
few TRBD1 TRBJ2-2 TRBV7-2 TGTGCCAGCAGCTTCCGGACAGGGAACACCGGGGAGCTGTTTTTT CASSFRTGNTGELFF
. . TRBJ2-7 TRBV3-1/TRBV3-2 TGTGCCAGCAGCCAAGTCCCTTTTTCGGAGCAGTACTTC CASSQVPFSEQYF
few TRBD2 TRBJ2-7 TRBV28 TGTGCCAGCTTCCCCGGACTAGCGAGCTACGAGCAGTACTTC CASFPGLASYEQYF
. . TRBJ1-5 TRBV11-3 TGTGCCATCCAAGAGACAGGAGGATATAGCAATCAGCCCCAGCATTTT CAIQETGGYSNQPQHF
. TRBD1 TRBJ1-3 TRBV3-1/TRBV3-2 TGTGCCAGCAGCCGCGCCGGGACAGAAAGGGGGAGTTCTGGAAACACCATATATTTT CASSRAGTERGSSGNTIYF
. . TRBJ2-3 TRBV20-1 TGCAGTGCTAGTATACAGGACACTACAGATACGCAGTATTTT CSASIQDTTDTQYF
. . TRBJ1-6 TRBV2 TGTGCCAGCAGTGTGGGCAGGGATAATTCACCCCTCCACTTT CASSVGRDNSPLHF
. . TRBJ2-7 TRBV19 TGTGCCAGTAGTATAAGGAGGTCCTACGAGCAGTACTTC CASSIRRSYEQYF
. TRBD2 TRBJ2-7 TRBV4-3 TGCGCCAGCAGCCAAGACGCAGGACGTTTAGCGGGAGCCCCAGGCGAGCAGTACTTC CASSQDAGRLAGAPGEQYF
once TRBD2 TRBJ2-3 TRBV3-1/TRBV3-2 TGTGCCAGCAGCCAACTAGCGGGAGGGTTCAAAGATACGCAGTATTTT CASSQLAGGFKDTQYF
few TRBD2 TRBJ2-7 TRBV4-2 TGTGCCAGCAGCCAAGATTACAGGCTAAGCGGGAACGGCTACGAGCAGTACTTC CASSQDYRLSGNGYEQYF
. TRBD1 TRBJ1-1 TRBV5-4 TGTGCCAGCAGCTTGGTCCAGGCAGGGGGAGAAGCTTTCTTT CASSLVQAGGEAFF
. TRBD1 TRBJ2-1 TRBV18 TGTGCCAGCTCACCACCCCAGGGGGATGAGCAGTTCTTC CASSPPQGDEQFF
. . TRBJ2-1 TRBV7-3 TGTGCCAGCAGCCCGTCAGACAGGACAAAAGTTGGCTACAATGAGCAGTTCTTC CASSPSDRTKVGYNEQFF
. . TRBJ1-2 TRBV18 TGTGCCAGCTCACGCGGACAGACAGCTAACTATGGCTACACCTTC CASSRGQTANYGYTF
. . TRBJ1-2 TRBV19 TGTGCCAGTAGTCGACTCCTTTGGGACACCGATGGCTACACCTTC CASSRLLWDTDGYTF
. TRBD2 TRBJ2-4 TRBV6-1 TGTGCCAGCAGTGAACTAGCGGGAGGACGGAACATTCAGTACTTC CASSELAGGRNIQYF
. TRBD2 TRBJ2-1 TRBV30 TGTGCCTGGAGGAACCTGGGACTAGCGAACTACAATGAGCAGTTCTTC CAWRNLGLANYNEQFF
. TRBD2 TRBJ2-1 TRBV11-3 TGTGCCAGCAGCTTGCTAGGACTAGCAGACAATGAGCAGTTCTTC CASSLLGLADNEQFF